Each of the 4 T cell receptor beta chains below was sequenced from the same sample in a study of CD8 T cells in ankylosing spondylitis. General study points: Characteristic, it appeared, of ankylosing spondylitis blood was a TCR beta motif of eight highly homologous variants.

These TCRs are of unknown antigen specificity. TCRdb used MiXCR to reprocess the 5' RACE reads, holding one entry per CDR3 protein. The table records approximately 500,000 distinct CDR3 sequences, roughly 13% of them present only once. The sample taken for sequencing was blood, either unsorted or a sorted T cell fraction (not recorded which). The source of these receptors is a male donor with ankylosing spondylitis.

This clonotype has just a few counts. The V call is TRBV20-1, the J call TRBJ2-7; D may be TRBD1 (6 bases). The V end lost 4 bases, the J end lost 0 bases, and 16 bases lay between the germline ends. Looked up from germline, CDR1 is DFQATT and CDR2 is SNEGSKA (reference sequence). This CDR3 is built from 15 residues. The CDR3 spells CSAIHRERGSYEQYF. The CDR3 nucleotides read TGCAGTGCTATTCACAGGGAGAGGGGCTCCTACGAGCAGTACTTC.

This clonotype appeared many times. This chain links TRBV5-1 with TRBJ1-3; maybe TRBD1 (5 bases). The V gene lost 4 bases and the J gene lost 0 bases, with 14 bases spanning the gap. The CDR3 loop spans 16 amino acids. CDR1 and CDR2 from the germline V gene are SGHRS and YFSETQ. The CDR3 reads CASSVTGTDSGNTIYF. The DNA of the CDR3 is TGCGCCAGCAGCGTTACCGGGACGGACTCTGGAAACACCATATATTTT.

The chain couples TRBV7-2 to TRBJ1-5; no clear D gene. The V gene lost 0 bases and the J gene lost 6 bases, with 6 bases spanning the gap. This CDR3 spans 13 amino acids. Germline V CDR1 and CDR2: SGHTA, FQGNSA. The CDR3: CASSLATTQPQHF. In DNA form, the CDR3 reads TGTGCCAGCAGCTTAGCAACAACTCAGCCCCAGCATTTT.

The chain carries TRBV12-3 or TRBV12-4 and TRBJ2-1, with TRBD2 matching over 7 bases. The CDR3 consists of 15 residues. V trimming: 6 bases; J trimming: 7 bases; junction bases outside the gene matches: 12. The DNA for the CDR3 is TGTGCCAGCAGGAAAGGACTAGTAGAAGTAAATGAGCAGTTCTTC. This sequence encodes CASRKGLVEVNEQFF.